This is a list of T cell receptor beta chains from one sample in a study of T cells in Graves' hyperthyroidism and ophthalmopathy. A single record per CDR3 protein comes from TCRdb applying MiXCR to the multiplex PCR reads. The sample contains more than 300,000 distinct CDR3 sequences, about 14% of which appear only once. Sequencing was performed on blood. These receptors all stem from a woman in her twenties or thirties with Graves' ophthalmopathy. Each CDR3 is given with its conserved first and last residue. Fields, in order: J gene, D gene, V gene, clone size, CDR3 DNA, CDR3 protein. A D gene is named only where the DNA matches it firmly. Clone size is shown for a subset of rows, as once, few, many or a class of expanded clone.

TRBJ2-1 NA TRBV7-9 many TGTGCCAGCAGCCGCGGGGACTCCTACAATGAGCAGTTCTTC CASSRGDSYNEQFF
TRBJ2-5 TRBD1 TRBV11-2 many TGTGCCAGCAGCTTTACCCGGGACAGACAAGAGACCCAGTACTTC CASSFTRDRQETQYF
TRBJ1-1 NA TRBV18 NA TGTGCCAGCTCGCCCAGGGTTGTTGACACTGAAGCTTTCTTT CASSPRVVDTEAFF
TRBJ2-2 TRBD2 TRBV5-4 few TGTGCCATGCTGGCGGGGGGGCCCACCGGGGAGCTGTTTTTT CAMLAGGPTGELFF
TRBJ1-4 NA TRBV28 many TGTGCCAGCAGTCCTTCAGGGATTAATGAAAAACTGTTTTTT CASSPSGINEKLFF
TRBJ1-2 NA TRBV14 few TGTGCCAGCAGCCACGGGGTTGGCTACACCTTC CASSHGVGYTF
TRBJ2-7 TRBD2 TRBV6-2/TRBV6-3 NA TGTGCCAGCAGTTACTCAGGGTCTAGCGGAGAACCCCACTACGAGCAGTACTTC CASSYSGSSGEPHYEQYF
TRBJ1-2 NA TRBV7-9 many TGTGCCAGCAGCCTACCTACAGAACCCCATGGCTACACCTTC CASSLPTEPHGYTF
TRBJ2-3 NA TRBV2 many TGTGCCAGCCACCGGAAGGGATTGGGGACAGATACGCAGTATTTT CASHRKGLGTDTQYF
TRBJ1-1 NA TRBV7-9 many TGTGCCAGCAGCTTACTGGGGGGTGAAGCTTTCTTT CASSLLGGEAFF
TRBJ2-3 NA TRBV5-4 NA TGTGCCAGCAGACCCCAGCTGGGAGATACGCAGTATTTT CASRPQLGDTQYF
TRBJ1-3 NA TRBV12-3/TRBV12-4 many TGTGCCAGCAGTCCTCTGGGCGGAAACACCATATATTTT CASSPLGGNTIYF
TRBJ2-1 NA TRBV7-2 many TGTGCCAGCAGCTTGTGGGGGGTGGATGAGCAGTTCTTC CASSLWGVDEQFF
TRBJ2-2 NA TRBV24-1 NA TGTGCCACCAGTGATAGGACAGTATACACCGGGGAGCTGTTTTTT CATSDRTVYTGELFF
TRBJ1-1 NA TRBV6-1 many TGTGCCAGCATCGGTGGGGTGGAACAAGCTTTCTTT CASIGGVEQAFF
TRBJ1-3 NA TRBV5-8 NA TGTGCCAGCAGGAAACCGGGACAAAGCTTTGGAAACACCATATATTTT CASRKPGQSFGNTIYF
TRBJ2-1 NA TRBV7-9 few TGTGCCAGCAGCTCTTGGCTTAGATCGTCAGATGAGCAGTTCTTC CASSSWLRSSDEQFF
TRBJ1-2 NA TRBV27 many TGTGCCAGCAGTCCCGGGTGGGGGGGGCAGCATGGAGGTACCTTC CASSPGWGGQHGGTF
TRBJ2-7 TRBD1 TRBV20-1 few TGCAGTGCTAGAGTCGATCTACAGGGGGTCGAGCAGTACTTC CSARVDLQGVEQYF
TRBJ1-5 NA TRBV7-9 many TGTGCCAGCAGTTTACTCAATCAGCCCCAGCATTTT CASSLLNQPQHF
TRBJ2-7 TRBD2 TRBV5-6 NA TGTGCCAGCAGCTTGTTTGCGACTAGCGGGGCTAACTCCTACGAGCAGTACTTC CASSLFATSGANSYEQYF
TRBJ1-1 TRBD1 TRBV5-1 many TGCGCCAGCAGCGCTCGACAGGGGGTGGCCACTGAAGCTTTCTTT CASSARQGVATEAFF
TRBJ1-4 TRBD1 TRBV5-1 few TGCGCCAGCAGCTGGGGCCGGACAGGGAACTATGAAAAACTGTTTTTT CASSWGRTGNYEKLFF
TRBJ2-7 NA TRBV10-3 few TGTGCCATCAGTGGGGGGTCGTCCGAGCAGTACTTC CAISGGSSEQYF
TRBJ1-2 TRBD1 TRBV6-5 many TGTGCCAGCAGTTACGAATTGGGGACAGGGTCTAACTATGGCTACACCTTC CASSYELGTGSNYGYTF
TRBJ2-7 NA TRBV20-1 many TGCAGTGCTAGAATTTCCGGGACCCCTTACGAGCAGTACTTC CSARISGTPYEQYF
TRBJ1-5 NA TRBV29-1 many TGCAGCGTTGGGGATACCCCAGGCGCGGGGCCCCAGCATTTT CSVGDTPGAGPQHF
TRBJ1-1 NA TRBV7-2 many TGTGCCAGCAGTGGGGCAATCACTGAAGCTTTCTTT CASSGAITEAFF
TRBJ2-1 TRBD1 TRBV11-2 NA TGTGCCAGCCTGACAGGGGGGTACAATGAGCAGTTCTTC CASLTGGYNEQFF
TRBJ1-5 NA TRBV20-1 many TGCAGTGCTAGAGATGGGCCGCGCAATCAGCCCCAGCATTTT CSARDGPRNQPQHF
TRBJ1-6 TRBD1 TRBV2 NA TGTGCCAGCAGTGATGGACAGGGCGAGCCTTCACCCCTCCACTTT CASSDGQGEPSPLHF
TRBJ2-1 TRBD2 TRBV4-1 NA TGCGCCAGCAGCCAAGTTTCGTCTAGCGGGGGGGTAGGTGAGCAGTTCTTC CASSQVSSSGGVGEQFF
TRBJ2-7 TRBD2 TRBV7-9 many TGTGCCAGCAGCTTAGCCCCCCGGGGGGGATTCTCCTACGAGCAGTACTTC CASSLAPRGGFSYEQYF
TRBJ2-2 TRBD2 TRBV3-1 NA TGTGCCAGCAGCCTAGCGGGGGGGCATATCGGGGAGCTGTTTTTT CASSLAGGHIGELFF
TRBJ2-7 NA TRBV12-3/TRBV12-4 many TGTGCCAGCAGTTTTTTTAGATCCGAGCAGTACTTC CASSFFRSEQYF
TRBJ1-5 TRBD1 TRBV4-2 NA TGTGCCAGCAGCCAATTGACAGGGAAGAGCAATCAGCCCCAGCATTTT CASSQLTGKSNQPQHF
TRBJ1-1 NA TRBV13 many TGTGCCAGCAGCTTACAGGGGATTATAGACACTGAAGCTTTCTTT CASSLQGIIDTEAFF
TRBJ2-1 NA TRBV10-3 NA TGTGCCATCAGTGAAAACGGAGGGCCCAGTGAGCAGTTCTTC CAISENGGPSEQFF
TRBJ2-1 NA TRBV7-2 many TGTGCCAGCAGCTTAGTTGGTGGCTCCTACAATGAGCAGTTCTTC CASSLVGGSYNEQFF
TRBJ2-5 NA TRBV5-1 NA TGCGCCAGCAGCTTGGGTACGGGGGGCTTGGAGACCCAGTACTTC CASSLGTGGLETQYF
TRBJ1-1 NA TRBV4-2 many TGTGCCAGCAGCCAGGGCAGGGCGGTGAACACTGAAGCTTTCTTT CASSQGRAVNTEAFF
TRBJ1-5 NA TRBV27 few TGTGCCAGCAGTTTAGACCCTATGAGCAATCAGCCCCAGCATTTT CASSLDPMSNQPQHF
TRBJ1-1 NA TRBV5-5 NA TGTGCCAGCGGCTTGCCCATCAGGCACACTGAAGCTTTCTTT CASGLPIRHTEAFF
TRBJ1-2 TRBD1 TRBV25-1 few TGTGCCAGCAGTTACGGGACAGGGGCATTAGGCTACACCTTC CASSYGTGALGYTF
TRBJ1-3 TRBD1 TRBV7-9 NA TGTGCCAGCAGCTTATGGACAGGGCTCTCTGGAAACACCATATATTTT CASSLWTGLSGNTIYF
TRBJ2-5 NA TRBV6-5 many TGTGCCAGCAGTTACCGAGAGACCCAGTACTTC CASSYRETQYF
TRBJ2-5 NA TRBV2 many TGTGCCAGCAGAGTACTGGGGCGGGAGACCCAGTACTTC CASRVLGRETQYF
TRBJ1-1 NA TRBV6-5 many TGTGCCAGCAGTTACTCGCCGGGGAACACTGAAGCTTTCTTT CASSYSPGNTEAFF